Shown below are 25 T cell receptor beta chains from a single sample sequenced in a study of blood T cell repertoires in COVID-19. The repertoire was sequenced with immunoSEQ multiplex PCR; TCRdb's copy has only in-frame clones and lacks some. The sample yields 100,000 to 150,000 clones, around nine tenths seen once. Sample: peripheral blood. These receptors were taken from a man in his fifties or sixties with acute or convalescent COVID-19.

Here the CDR3 DNA reads TGCGCCAGCAGTGTGATTGGGACTTCTAACTATGGCTACACCTTC. This sequence encodes CASSVIGTSNYGYTF. The chain combines TRBV4-1 with TRBJ1-2; possibly TRBD1 for D (5 bases). Trimming shortened V by 6 bases and J by 0 bases, and 14 bases separated the two germline ends. CDR1 is MGHRA and CDR2 is YSYEKL in the germline V gene. This CDR3 spans 15 amino acids.

This clone appeared a few times. The chain carries TRBV27 and TRBJ2-1, with 14 bases identical to TRBD2. In germline, CDR1 is MNHEY, CDR2 SMNVEV (reference sequence). The CDR3 is 15 residues long. J was trimmed by 9 bases and V by 5 bases; bases with no gene match: 6. The CDR3 region has the DNA TGTGCCAGCAGTCAAGGGACTAGCGGGAGTACTGAGCAGTTCTTC. It yields the protein CASSQGTSGSTEQFF.

J is TRBJ1-2 and V is TRBV5-5; 8 nucleotides align to TRBD1. Trimming at V came to 4 bases and at J to 0 bases, leaving 5 bases not matched to a gene. Germline loops: CDR1 SGHKS, CDR2 YYEKEE (reference sequence). The CDR3 is made up of 15 amino acids. CDR3 region: CASSPGTGANYGYTF. In DNA, the CDR3 is TGTGCCAGCAGCCCGGGGACAGGCGCTAACTATGGCTACACCTTC.

The chain has TRBV20-1 and TRBJ2-7; D might be TRBD1 (5 bases). In germline, CDR1 is DFQATT, CDR2 SNEGSKA (reference sequence). This CDR3 spans 15 amino acids. Trimming pared 3 bases from V and 0 bases from J, leaving 15 bases between. The CDR3 protein is CSASKGPRSSYEQYF. As DNA, the CDR3 is TGCAGTGCTAGTAAGGGGCCAAGGAGCTCCTACGAGCAGTACTTC.

This clone was counted only a few times. V gene TRBV11-3 combines with J gene TRBJ1-4; D unresolved. Trimming took 5 bases from V and 7 from J, leaving 8 bases between them. Germline V lookup: CDR1 SGHNT, CDR2 YENEEA. The CDR3 covers 12 residues. CDR3: CASSRTREKLFF. The CDR3 region has the DNA TGTGCCAGCAGCCGAACGCGTGAAAAACTGTTTTTT.

The chain has TRBV15 and TRBJ2-3, with D perhaps TRBD2 (5 bases). The ends were cut back, 5 bases at V and 4 bases at J, with 13 bases in the middle. The CDR3 contains 14 residues. Germline V lookup: CDR1 LNHNV, CDR2 YYDKDF (reference sequence). CDR3 DNA sequence: TGTGCCACCAGCGGCCGGGATCCCGCAGATACGCAGTATTTT. Residues: CATSGRDPADTQYF.

There are many counts of this clone. This chain connects TRBV5-6 to TRBJ2-5; 8 nucleotides align to TRBD2. The germline V gene encodes CDR1 SGHDT and CDR2 YYEEEE. The CDR3 consists of 14 residues. After removal of 5 bases from V and 5 bases from J, the junction contained 8 bases not matched to a gene. The CDR3 bases are TGTGCCAGCAGTTGGCGGGAGGCATCGGAGACCCAGTACTTC. It is translated as CASSWREASETQYF. Supplemented by reference TRBV5-6 and TRBJ2-5, the full variable domain reads DAGVTQSPTHLIKTRGQQVTLRCSPKSGHDTVSWYQQALGQGPQFIFQYYEEEERQRGNFPDRFSGHQFPNYSSELNVNALLLGDSALYLCASSWREASETQYFGPGTRLLVL.

V gene TRBV6-5 combines with J gene TRBJ1-5, with 7 bases aligning to TRBD1. The germline V gene has CDR1 MNHEY and CDR2 SVGAGI. Trimming at V came to 8 bases and at J to 6 bases, leaving 10 bases not matched to a gene. The CDR3 has 14 residues. The CDR3 loop is CASSEGAGGQPQHF. As DNA, the CDR3 is TGTGCCAGCTCTGAGGGGGCGGGGGGTCAGCCCCAGCATTTT.

The CDR3 region is CASSEERGSYNEQFF. The CDR3 region has the DNA TGTGCCAGCAGTGAAGAACGGGGCTCCTACAATGAGCAGTTCTTC. This rearrangement joins TRBV2 to TRBJ2-1; D is perhaps TRBD2 (5 bases). The CDR3 consists of 15 residues. The V gene's germline CDR1 is SNHLY and CDR2 FYNNEI. V shed 1 base and J shed 0 bases, with 7 bases lying between them.

The rearrangement links TRBV5-1 to TRBJ2-7, with D possibly TRBD2 on 6 matching bases. CDR1 is SGHRS, CDR2 YFSETQ, per germline. The V end was cut by 4 bases, the J end by 5 bases, with 19 bases between. The CDR3 is made up of 15 amino acids. CDR3 in amino acids: CASSPPRGGTDEQYF. DNA of the CDR3: TGCGCCAGCAGCCCACCTCGCGGCGGGACGGACGAGCAGTACTTC.

The V call is TRBV27, the J call TRBJ2-7; 7 bases are a match to TRBD1. The trim removed 4 bases at V and 6 bases at J, leaving 12 bases unmatched. Germline loops: CDR1 MNHEY, CDR2 SMNVEV (reference sequence). CDR3 size: 15 residues. The CDR3 region has the DNA TGTGCCAGCAGTTGGGGCTTGCTTGGACAGGTCGAGCAGTACTTC. This translates into CASSWGLLGQVEQYF.

Here the CDR3 DNA reads TGTGCCAGCAGTGACACCCGAGGCCGCACAGATACGCAGTATTTT. Translation gives CASSDTRGRTDTQYF. The chain recombines TRBV6-4 with TRBJ2-3; D is undetermined. V lost 2 bases to trimming and J lost 1 base, with 10 bases between them. The V gene's germline CDR1 is MRHNA and CDR2 SNTAGT. This CDR3 region has 15 residues.

The chain links TRBV6-5 to TRBJ1-2, with D unresolved. This CDR3 comprises 16 residues. The germline V gene encodes CDR1 MNHEY and CDR2 SVGAGI. The V end was cut by 0 bases, the J end by 3 bases, with 14 bases between. The CDR3 DNA reads as TGTGCCAGCAGTTACTCCCCGGCGGGGTGGGACTATGGCTACACCTTC. Amino acids: CASSYSPAGWDYGYTF.

This rearrangement joins TRBV5-5 to TRBJ1-1; perhaps TRBD1 as D (6 bases). This CDR3 region has 14 residues. V lost 4 bases to trimming and J lost 2 bases, with 12 bases between them. Germline assignment: CDR1 SGHKS and CDR2 YYEKEE (reference sequence). In DNA, the CDR3 is TGTGCCAGCAGCAGGGGGGAGGGAAACACTGAAGCTTTCTTT. Translated, it gives CASSRGEGNTEAFF.

The sample holds a few counts of this clone. V is TRBV12-5 and J is TRBJ2-7; D ambiguous. Trimming removed 0 bases at V and 0 bases at J, with 15 bases between. The length of the CDR3 is 17 residues. Germline loops: CDR1 LGHNT, CDR2 FRNRAP. The DNA for the CDR3 is TGTGCTAGTGGTTTGGTACCGTTTATTAGGAGCTCCTACGAGCAGTACTTC. This encodes CASGLVPFIRSSYEQYF.

The chain uses TRBV6-5 and TRBJ1-2, with 8 bases identical to TRBD1. Germline CDR1 is MNHEY and CDR2 is SVGAGI. With 2 bases clipped from V and 5 bases from J, the junction kept 4 bases outside the gene matches. The CDR3 has 14 residues. DNA for the CDR3: TGTGCCAGCAGTTACATCAACAGGGGGTATGGCTACACCTTC. Its protein is CASSYINRGYGYTF.

The chain uses TRBV3-1 (or the pseudogene TRBV3-2) and TRBJ1-1, with TRBD1 matching over 7 bases. This CDR3 is 13 amino acids long. V shed 6 bases, J shed 1 base, and the junction held 2 bases outside the gene matches. The germline CDR1 and CDR2 sequences are LGHDT and YNNKEL (reference sequence). The CDR3 DNA reads as TGTGCCAGCAGGACAGGGAGGAACACTGAAGCTTTCTTT. Its protein product is CASRTGRNTEAFF.

V is TRBV6-2 or TRBV6-3 and J is TRBJ1-1; maybe TRBD1 (6 bases). The germline gives CDR1 MNHEY, CDR2 SVGEGT. Trimming shortened V by 5 bases and J by 1 base, and 11 bases separated the two germline ends. The CDR3 length is 14 residues. The chain's CDR3 is CASSLPDRNTEAFF. CDR3 nucleotide sequence: TGTGCCAGCAGTCTTCCGGACAGGAACACTGAAGCTTTCTTT.

The chain combines TRBV6-6 with TRBJ1-1; 9 bases fit TRBD1. The CDR3 length is 14 residues. Germline CDR1 is MNHNY and CDR2 is SVGAGI (reference sequence). V trimming: 5 bases; J trimming: 2 bases; junction bases outside the gene matches: 3. DNA for the CDR3: TGTGCCAGCAGTACACAGGGGGCAAACACTGAAGCTTTCTTT. It is translated as CASSTQGANTEAFF.

The chain uses TRBV18 and TRBJ1-1; D possibly corresponds to TRBD1 (5 bases). Germline CDR1 KGHSH, CDR2 LQKENI. The CDR3 is made up of 13 amino acids. The V end was cut by 4 bases, the J end by 2 bases, with 8 bases between. CDR3 sequence (DNA): TGTGCCAGCTCACGGGACTTTAACACTGAAGCTTTCTTT. Residues: CASSRDFNTEAFF.

This clone was detected only once. CDR3 amino acids: CASSQERGGAEASYNEQFF. In DNA form, the CDR3 reads TGCGCCAGCAGCCAAGAAAGAGGCGGGGCGGAAGCCTCCTACAATGAGCAGTTCTTC. The rearrangement joins TRBV4-1 to TRBJ2-1; D is possibly TRBD2 (6 bases). V dropped 0 bases and J dropped 0 bases, with 18 bases sitting between them. CDR3 length equals 19 residues. The V gene's germline CDR1 is MGHRA and CDR2 YSYEKL.

The V gene is TRBV5-1, the J gene TRBJ2-5; 13 bases match TRBD2. The CDR3 extends over 19 amino acids. With 4 bases clipped from V and 6 bases from J, the junction kept 18 bases outside the gene matches. CDR1 is SGHRS, CDR2 YFSETQ, per germline. DNA of the CDR3: TGCGCCAGCAGCCCACCCGGACTAGCGGGAGTTATTGGGGGAAAGACCCAGTACTTC. Translation: CASSPPGLAGVIGGKTQYF.

The J gene is TRBJ2-1, the V gene TRBV19; TRBD2 matches at 8 bases. Trimming took 7 bases from V and 6 from J; bases not matched to a gene: 11. The germline V gene has CDR1 LNHDA and CDR2 SQIVND (reference sequence). The CDR3 is made up of 15 amino acids. The CDR3, as DNA: TGTGCCAGTACCGGAACGGGAGGGCCTACCAATGAGCAGTTCTTC. Protein sequence: CASTGTGGPTNEQFF.

This sequence joins TRBV30 and TRBJ2-3, with 11 nucleotides matching TRBD2. The length of the CDR3 is 19 residues. Germline loops: CDR1 GTSNPN, CDR2 SVGIG (reference sequence). The junction had 17 bases not matched to a gene; V was cut back by 4 bases and J by 2 bases. CDR3 sequence (DNA): TGTGCCTGGAACGCAGTCAGGTCTTTTAGCGGGAGGGCCACAGATACGCAGTATTTT. Translation: CAWNAVRSFSGRATDTQYF.

This rearrangement joins TRBV21-1 to TRBJ2-1; the table's TRBD1 call for D was not verified on the DNA. TRBV21-1 is reported as a pseudogene. The CDR3 is 16 residues long. CDR3 DNA: TGTGCCAGCAGCACACCATCTCTGGGACAGGGCAATGAGCAGTTCTTC. Protein sequence: CASSTPSLGQGNEQFF.